A selection of T cell receptor beta chains follows, all from one sample in a study of shared clonotypes between healthy human individuals. Sequencing was performed with immunoSEQ multiplex PCR; in TCRdb, only in-frame clones are kept and a portion is missing. The table lists approximately 740,000 clones, roughly 92% of them singletons, with around 24% in the top ten. Specimen: naive CD8+ T cells sorted from blood. The receptors derive from a man aged 25 to 45 in good health. Each CDR3 is given with its conserved first and last residue. A D gene is named only where the DNA matches it firmly. Where a row states a size, it is once, few, many or the class of an expanded clone; other rows omit it.

size | J | length | D | V | DNA | CDR3
NA | TRBJ2-5 | 16 | NA | TRBV25-1 | TGTGCCAGCAGTGAATACGGGACCTTACCCCAAGAGACCCAGTACTTC | CASSEYGTLPQETQYF
NA | TRBJ2-7 | 14 | NA | TRBV27 | TGTGCCAGCAGTTTATCTTGGGGGCTATACGAGCAGTACTTC | CASSLSWGLYEQYF
NA | TRBJ1-3 | 14 | NA | TRBV2 | TGTGCCAGCGGTTTGGCAGGGGTGGCAAACACCATATATTTT | CASGLAGVANTIYF
NA | TRBJ2-7 | 12 | TRBD1 | TRBV29-1 | TGCAGCGTTCTCGGGACAGGATACGAGCAGTACTTC | CSVLGTGYEQYF
NA | TRBJ2-1 | 17 | NA | TRBV29-1 | TGCAGCGCCAGAGGTGCACAGGGAATTATCCACTACAATGAGCAGTTCTTC | CSARGAQGIIHYNEQFF
NA | TRBJ2-7 | 16 | NA | TRBV12-2 | TGTGCAAGTCGCCCACACGACAGAACTAAGCTCTACGAGCAGTACTTC | CASRPHDRTKLYEQYF
few | TRBJ2-7 | 12 | NA | TRBV15 | TGTGCCACCAGCAGTCCAGGGTACGAGCAGTACTTC | CATSSPGYEQYF
once | TRBJ2-5 | 16 | TRBD2 | TRBV5-1 | TGCGCCAGCAGCGCTTCGGGACTAGGGGACCAAGAGACCCAGTACTTC | CASSASGLGDQETQYF
NA | TRBJ2-5 | 17 | NA | TRBV7-6 | TGTGCCAGCAGCTCCGTCACGACAGTGTCGATATCGGAGACCCAGTACTTC | CASSSVTTVSISETQYF
NA | TRBJ2-1 | 14 | NA | TRBV18 | TGTGCCAGCTCACCACCACTAGCTAGTAATGAGCAGTTCTTC | CASSPPLASNEQFF
few | TRBJ2-3 | 14 | NA | TRBV7-9 | TGTGCCAGCAGCTTTCAGGGCCGCACAGATACGCAGTATTTT | CASSFQGRTDTQYF
NA | TRBJ1-1 | 16 | TRBD1 | TRBV28 | TGTGCCAGCAGTTTACCCCCGACAGGGGTGAACACTGAAGCTTTCTTT | CASSLPPTGVNTEAFF
NA | TRBJ2-2 | 19 | TRBD2 | TRBV7-8 | TGTGCCAGCAGCTCCCAGGGACTAGCGGGAGGGCCCTCGTCCGGGGAGCTGTTTTTT | CASSSQGLAGGPSSGELFF
NA | TRBJ2-1 | 13 | NA | TRBV29-1 | TGCAGCGTTGAAACGTTAGACTACAATGAGCAGTTCTTC | CSVETLDYNEQFF
NA | TRBJ2-1 | 15 | TRBD1 | TRBV27 | TGTGCCAGCAGCGCAGACAGGGCTGTCGGCAATGAGCAGTTCTTC | CASSADRAVGNEQFF
NA | TRBJ1-1 | 18 | NA | TRBV11-2 | TGTGCCAGCAGCTTAGACGGATTCGAGAAGGGAGCGAACACTGAAGCTTTCTTT | CASSLDGFEKGANTEAFF
NA | TRBJ2-7 | 14 | NA | TRBV4-1 | TGCGCCAGCAGCCGCGGCCAGGGAGGCTCCGAGCAGTACTTC | CASSRGQGGSEQYF
NA | TRBJ2-2 | 16 | TRBD2 | TRBV5-1 | TGCGCCAGCAGCTTTAGCGGGAGTGCTTTGGCCGGGGAGCTGTTTTTT | CASSFSGSALAGELFF
NA | TRBJ2-7 | 14 | TRBD2 | TRBV7-6 | TGTGCCAGCAGCTTAGGGCCCGCGGGGGACGAGCAGTACTTC | CASSLGPAGDEQYF
NA | TRBJ2-3 | 15 | TRBD2 | TRBV29-1 | TGCAGCGTTGTCCGGACTAGCGGGAGAGGCGATACGCAGTATTTT | CSVVRTSGRGDTQYF
once | TRBJ2-7 | 13 | NA | TRBV28 | TGTGCCAGCAGTATTCGCAGGGTGGGGGAGCAGTACTTC | CASSIRRVGEQYF
NA | TRBJ2-7 | 16 | TRBD2 | TRBV28 | TGTGCCAGCAGTTTCCAACTAGCGGGAGGGGATGGCGAGCAGTACTTC | CASSFQLAGGDGEQYF
NA | TRBJ2-1 | 14 | TRBD2 | TRBV29-1 | TGCAGCGTTCGTAGGGAGGGCCTTTTTAATGAGCAGTTCTTC | CSVRREGLFNEQFF
NA | TRBJ2-7 | 15 | NA | TRBV27 | TGTGCCAGCAGTTCTGATTCTAGCACCCACTACGAGCAGTACTTC | CASSSDSSTHYEQYF
NA | TRBJ2-3 | 11 | TRBD2 | TRBV29-1 | TGCAGTGACGGGGGGTCGGATACGCAGTATTTT | CSDGGSDTQYF
NA | TRBJ2-1 | 19 | NA | TRBV7-2 | TGTGCCAGCAGCTTAAGGGTTATGGTGGCGGTCAGCTCCTACAATGAGCAGTTCTTC | CASSLRVMVAVSSYNEQFF
NA | TRBJ1-5 | 13 | NA | TRBV7-2 | TGTGCCAGCAGCAATACAGGTCCTCCGCCCCAGCATTTT | CASSNTGPPPQHF
NA | TRBJ2-2 | 14 | TRBD1 | TRBV7-9 | TGTGCCAGCAGCGCGACAGGGTTGGTCGGGGAGCTGTTTTTT | CASSATGLVGELFF
NA | TRBJ2-7 | 14 | NA | TRBV6-1 | TGTGCCAGCACCCCAAAGGATTTCTACTACGAGCAGTACTTC | CASTPKDFYYEQYF
NA | TRBJ1-5 | 16 | NA | TRBV28 | TGTGCCAGCAGTTTATTCGTGGGAAGCAGCAATCAGCCCCAGCATTTT | CASSLFVGSSNQPQHF
NA | TRBJ2-5 | 13 | TRBD2 | TRBV2 | TGTGCCAGCATAGCGGGAGGGGAAGAGACCCAGTACTTC | CASIAGGEETQYF
NA | TRBJ2-7 | 14 | TRBD1 | TRBV5-1 | TGCGCCAGCAGCTTGGACAGGGGCCTCTTTGAGCAGTACTTC | CASSLDRGLFEQYF
NA | TRBJ2-1 | 16 | NA | TRBV27 | TGTGCCAGCAGTCCCCTATTTATGAGCTCCTACAATGAGCAGTTCTTC | CASSPLFMSSYNEQFF
NA | TRBJ2-5 | 11 | NA | TRBV9 | TGTGCCACCGAAGGGGCAGAGACCCAGTACTTC | CATEGAETQYF
NA | TRBJ1-4 | 13 | NA | TRBV29-1 | TGCAGCGTTGATGAGGGGACCCATGAAAAACTGTTTTTT | CSVDEGTHEKLFF
NA | TRBJ2-7 | 13 | NA | TRBV7-9 | TGTGCCAGCAGCTTAAGAGTCTCCTACGAGCAGTACTTC | CASSLRVSYEQYF
NA | TRBJ1-1 | 14 | TRBD1 | TRBV27 | TGTGCCAGCAGTGTCCGACAGGGTTTCACTGAAGCTTTCTTT | CASSVRQGFTEAFF
NA | TRBJ2-7 | 14 | NA | TRBV5-6 | TGTGCCAGCAGCTGGGGAATAATGGGTTACGAGCAGTACTTC | CASSWGIMGYEQYF
NA | TRBJ2-7 | 12 | NA | TRBV2 | TGTGCCAGCAGTGCCAGGGCCTACGAGCAGTACTTC | CASSARAYEQYF
NA | TRBJ2-5 | 14 | NA | TRBV29-1 | TGCAGCGTGCATGGGGGGACAAGGAAAGAGACCCAGTACTTC | CSVHGGTRKETQYF
NA | TRBJ2-7 | 14 | TRBD2 | TRBV29-1 | TGCAGCGTGGAGCTAGCGGGAGAAGGCTACGAGCAGTACTTC | CSVELAGEGYEQYF
few | TRBJ1-5 | 14 | NA | TRBV27 | TGTGCCAGCAGTCCGGATGAGATCAATCAGCCCCAGCATTTT | CASSPDEINQPQHF
NA | TRBJ2-3 | 16 | NA | TRBV19 | TGTGCCAGTAGTAACCCCACAGGGAAAATCACAGATACGCAGTATTTT | CASSNPTGKITDTQYF
NA | TRBJ2-7 | 14 | NA | TRBV4-3 | TGCGCCAGCAGCCAAGAGAGGACAGATTACGAGCAGTACTTC | CASSQERTDYEQYF
once | TRBJ2-3 | 15 | NA | TRBV11-3 | TGTGCCAGCAGCTTGACGTCCTGGAGCACAGATACGCAGTATTTT | CASSLTSWSTDTQYF
NA | TRBJ2-7 | 14 | TRBD2 | TRBV7-9 | TGTGCCAGCAGCTACCCTAGCGGGGCCCTCGAGCAGTACTTC | CASSYPSGALEQYF
NA | TRBJ2-7 | 15 | NA | TRBV11-2 | TGTGCCAGCAGCTTAGTCTCTACCGAAACCTACGAGCAGTACTTC | CASSLVSTETYEQYF
NA | TRBJ2-1 | 14 | TRBD2 | TRBV7-9 | TGTGCCAGCAGCGATCCGGGACTAGTCAATGAGCAGTTCTTC | CASSDPGLVNEQFF
NA | TRBJ1-2 | 18 | TRBD1 | TRBV5-4 | TGTGCCAGCAGCTTAGGGACCCTGGGACAGGGGGCGGGCTATGGCTACACCTTC | CASSLGTLGQGAGYGYTF
NA | TRBJ2-7 | 14 | NA | TRBV28 | TGTGCCAGCTCCGGACCGGTCGAGGGAGGCGAGCAGTACTTC | CASSGPVEGGEQYF
NA | TRBJ2-2 | 17 | NA | TRBV19 | TGTGCCAGTAGTATCGTCAGGGTAAGAGCGAACACCGGGGAGCTGTTTTTT | CASSIVRVRANTGELFF
NA | TRBJ2-3 | 16 | NA | TRBV4-1 | TGCGCCAGCAGCCAAGAATTAGTGCTTGGGGCAGATACGCAGTATTTT | CASSQELVLGADTQYF
NA | TRBJ1-1 | 12 | TRBD1 | TRBV13 | TGTGCCAGCAACTCTGGACAGGGGCAAGCTTTCTTT | CASNSGQGQAFF
NA | TRBJ1-5 | 15 | NA | TRBV5-1 | TGCGCCAGCAGCTTGGGAGGGGCGGGCAATCAGCCCCAGCATTTT | CASSLGGAGNQPQHF
NA | TRBJ2-7 | 14 | NA | TRBV7-9 | TGTGCCAGCAGCCCCGCCGATAACTCCTACGAGCAGTACTTC | CASSPADNSYEQYF
once | TRBJ1-1 | 13 | NA | TRBV6-5 | TGTGCCAGCAGTTACGGGCAGAACACTGAAGCTTTCTTT | CASSYGQNTEAFF